Listed below are T cell receptor beta chains from one sample, sequenced in a study of T cell changes during pregnancy in multiple sclerosis. Libraries were prepared by immunoSEQ multiplex PCR; TCRdb keeps only in-frame clonotypes and omits some of them. The sample records about 59,000 clones, roughly 94% being singletons. Here the sequenced sample was CD8+ T cells from peripheral blood mononuclear cells, taken after pregnancy. Every receptor here comes from a female donor with multiple sclerosis, enrolled in a pregnancy study. CDR3s include the opening cysteine and the closing phenylalanine or tryptophan. The D gene is left open where the match is weak. Clone size is given for some rows only: seen once, a few or many times, or a class if the clone is expanded.

TRBV14	TRBJ2-7	TRBD1	NA	CASKVGQGAYEQYF	TGTGCCAGCAAGGTGGGACAGGGGGCCTACGAGCAGTACTTC
TRBV4-3	TRBJ2-4	NA	NA	CASSQVIAGSYIQYF	TGCGCCAGCAGCCAAGTTATCGCCGGGAGCTACATTCAGTACTTC
TRBV4-2	TRBJ2-7	TRBD1	NA	CASSQALTGNSYEQYF	TGTGCCAGCAGCCAAGCACTGACAGGGAACTCCTACGAGCAGTACTTC
TRBV4-2	TRBJ2-7	NA	NA	CASSRQAGGRQYF	TGTGCCAGCAGCCGACAGGCCGGCGGTCGGCAGTACTTC
TRBV7-9	TRBJ2-6	NA	NA	CASSPGGDSSSGANVLTF	TGTGCCAGCAGCCCGGGGGGGGACAGCAGCTCTGGGGCCAACGTCCTGACTTTC
TRBV10-2	TRBJ1-1	TRBD1	NA	CASSDTDRGSEAFF	TGCGCCAGCAGTGATACAGACAGGGGGTCGGAAGCTTTCTTT
TRBV2	TRBJ2-1	TRBD2	NA	CASTGLAGGQSYNEQFF	TGTGCCAGCACTGGGCTAGCGGGAGGGCAATCATACAATGAGCAGTTCTTC
TRBV11-2	TRBJ2-7	TRBD1	NA	CASSLHRGYSYEQYF	TGTGCCAGCAGCTTACACAGGGGCTACTCCTACGAGCAGTACTTC
TRBV4-1	TRBJ2-7	NA	NA	CASSPGLGYEQYF	TGCGCCAGCAGCCCCGGACTGGGCTACGAGCAGTACTTC
TRBV29-1	TRBJ2-3	TRBD1	once	CSVPGTGDADTQYF	TGCAGCGTTCCCGGGACAGGGGACGCAGATACGCAGTATTTT
TRBV27	TRBJ1-5	NA	NA	CASSMDRNRPVQPQHF	TGTGCCAGCAGTATGGACAGAAACAGACCCGTTCAGCCCCAGCATTTT
TRBV10-3	TRBJ2-7	TRBD2	NA	CAISDVVIAGVGYEQYF	TGTGCCATCAGTGACGTGGTCATAGCGGGAGTTGGTTACGAGCAGTACTTC
TRBV6-6	TRBJ1-2	NA	NA	CASSYSTGYGYTF	TGTGCCAGCAGTTACTCGACGGGGTATGGCTACACCTTC
TRBV4-2	TRBJ1-5	TRBD1	NA	CASSQGTQGAGQPQHF	TGTGCCAGCAGCCAAGGAACTCAGGGGGCCGGGCAGCCCCAGCATTTT
TRBV7-9	TRBJ1-2	TRBD1	NA	CASSLSGTGGYGYTF	TGTGCCAGCAGCTTATCCGGGACAGGAGGCTATGGCTACACCTTC
TRBV11-2	TRBJ2-2	TRBD2	NA	CASSLGGGGRHTGELFF	TGTGCCAGCAGCTTAGGGGGGGGCGGGAGGCACACCGGGGAGCTGTTTTTT
TRBV27	TRBJ2-2	NA	once	CASNPYNTGNTGELFF	TGTGCCAGCAATCCCTATAACACAGGGAACACCGGGGAGCTGTTTTTT
TRBV5-1	TRBJ1-3	TRBD1	NA	CASSLDFPGQNSGNTIYF	TGCGCCAGCAGCTTGGATTTTCCGGGACAGAACTCTGGAAACACCATATATTTT
TRBV19	TRBJ2-7	NA	NA	CASSNRQFYEQYF	TGTGCCAGTAGTAATAGACAATTCTACGAGCAGTACTTC
TRBV28	TRBJ2-1	NA	once	CASSLGGKFHNEQFF	TGTGCCAGCAGTTTAGGGGGGAAGTTCCACAATGAGCAGTTCTTC
TRBV19	TRBJ2-7	TRBD1	NA	CASSPGQGLTYEQYF	TGTGCCAGTAGTCCGGGACAGGGACTAACCTACGAGCAGTACTTC
TRBV19	TRBJ2-7	NA	NA	CASSPGITYEQYF	TGTGCCAGTAGTCCAGGGATCACCTACGAGCAGTACTTC